What follows is one T cell receptor (beta chain) and its context. No antigen is known for it. The protocol was immunoSEQ multiplex PCR, while the TCRdb copy is restricted to in-frame clones and leaves out a portion. The sample yields about 94,000 clones, 89% seen once. The sample is drawn from a study of PD-1 blockade in classical Hodgkin lymphoma. Points from the study as a whole: After ASCT, patients who started nivolumab under 1 year later were excluded. By cycle point C4D1, TCR diversity had risen significantly in CD4+ cells (but not CD8+ cells). Repertoire differences have undefined causes, possibly disease activity or prior therapy.

Germline assignment: CDR1 SGHNT and CDR2 YENEEA. The CDR3 sequence is 11 residues long. Trimming cost V 8 bases and J 5 bases, with 10 bases left between them. All the patients suffered relapse after autologous stem cell transplantation, and brentuximab vedotin exposure differed. The sequence was obtained from a human donor with classical Hodgkin lymphoma. Sequencing used peripheral blood mononuclear cells (PBMCs), obtained before the second cycle of nivolumab. The genes are TRBV11-3 and TRBJ2-7; the D is unclear. CDR3 sequence: CASPKGHEQYF. The CDR3 nucleotides read TGTGCCAGCCCGAAGGGCCACGAGCAGTACTTC.